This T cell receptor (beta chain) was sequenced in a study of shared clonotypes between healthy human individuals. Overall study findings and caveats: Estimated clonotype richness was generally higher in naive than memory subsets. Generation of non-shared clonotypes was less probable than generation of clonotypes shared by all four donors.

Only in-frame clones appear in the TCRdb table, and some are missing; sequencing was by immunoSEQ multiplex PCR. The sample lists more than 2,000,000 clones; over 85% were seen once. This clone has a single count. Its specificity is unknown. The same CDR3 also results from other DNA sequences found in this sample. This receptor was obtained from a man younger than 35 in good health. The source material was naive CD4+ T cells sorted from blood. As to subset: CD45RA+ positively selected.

This CDR3 is CASSLGGTDTQYF. In nucleotides, the CDR3 is TGTGCCAGCAGCTTAGGCGGTACAGATACGCAGTATTTT. The genes are TRBV7-9 and TRBJ2-3; D remains unclear. Germline V lookup: CDR1 SEHNR, CDR2 FQNEAQ (reference sequence). This CDR3 has 13 amino acids. V dropped 1 base and J dropped 3 bases, with 5 bases sitting between them.